This T cell receptor (beta chain) was profiled in a study of T cell responses to AZD1222 COVID-19 vaccine. Study-wide findings and caveats: The number of AZD1222 recipients seropositive at baseline was only five or six.

As for this clone: The target antigen is unknown.

Clones were sequenced by immunoSEQ multiplex PCR, and TCRdb holds only the in-frame ones, with some missing. Of 70,000 to 95,000 clones detected, around 90% appear once; the ten largest clones hold 4% to 5%. V was clipped by 3 bases and J by 8 bases; unmatched bases: 16. The CDR3 runs to 18 residues. Germline V lookup: CDR1 KGHDR, CDR2 SFDVKD. The material sequenced was peripheral blood, taken on day 0 of AZD1222 vaccination. This clonotype was obtained from an adult in good health. The gene calls are TRBV24-1 and TRBJ2-1; 9 bases agree with TRBD2. CDR3: CATSDTAQGAGGGYEQFF. DNA for the CDR3: TGTGCCACCAGTGATACAGCTCAAGGAGCGGGAGGCGGCTATGAGCAGTTCTTC.